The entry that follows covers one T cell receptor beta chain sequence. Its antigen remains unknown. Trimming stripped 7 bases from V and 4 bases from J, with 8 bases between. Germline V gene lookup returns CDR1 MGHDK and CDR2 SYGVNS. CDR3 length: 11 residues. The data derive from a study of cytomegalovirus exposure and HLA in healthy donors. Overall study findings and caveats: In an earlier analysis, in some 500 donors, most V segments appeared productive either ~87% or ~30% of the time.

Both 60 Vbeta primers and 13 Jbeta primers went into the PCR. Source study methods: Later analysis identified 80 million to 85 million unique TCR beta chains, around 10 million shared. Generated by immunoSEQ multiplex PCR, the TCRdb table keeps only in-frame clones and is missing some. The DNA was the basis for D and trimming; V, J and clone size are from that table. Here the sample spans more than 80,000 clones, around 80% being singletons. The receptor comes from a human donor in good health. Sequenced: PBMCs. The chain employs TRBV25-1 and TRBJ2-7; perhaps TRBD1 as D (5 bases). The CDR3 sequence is CASTQGYEQYF. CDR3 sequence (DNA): TGTGCCAGCACCCAGGGATACGAGCAGTACTTC.